The sequence of this TCR beta chain was determined in a study of cytomegalovirus exposure and HLA in healthy donors. A note on this clone: The antigen is undetermined.

A multiplex PCR was run with 60 Vbeta primers and 13 Jbeta primers. Profiled with immunoSEQ multiplex PCR; TCRdb holds only in-frame clones, not every one. Of 120,000 or so clones in the sample, 74% were seen once. The CDR3 length is 17 residues. Germline values: CDR1 LGHNA, CDR2 YNFKEQ. The V segment lost 1 base and the J segment 9 bases; nucleotides outside the gene matches: 13. Study-level points and caveats: The study labeled 180 or so TCR beta chains cytomegalovirus-associated.

The receptor was isolated from a middle-aged man in good health and CMV-seropositive. The source material was PBMCs. The chain employs TRBV4-2 and TRBJ1-2, with 11 bases identical to TRBD1. The CDR3 region is CASSQGEGRTGGESYTF. The CDR3 nucleotides read TGTGCCAGCAGCCAAGGTGAGGGTAGGACAGGGGGCGAGAGCTACACCTTC.